One and the same sample provided the 6 T cell receptor beta chains below, sequenced in a study of vaccination and CD4 T cells after COVID-19. Cultured CD4+ T cell DNA was sequenced using the Oncomine TCR Beta short-read assay. Each CDR3 protein is one row after TCRdb ran MiXCR on the PCR reads. The sample has 15,000 to 20,000 distinct CDR3 sequences, roughly 36% seen once. Treatment reported: roughly 10-day PBMC culture with coronavirus spike peptide pools or control peptides (ViraFEST assay). For these receptors, no antigen is known. Sequencing used CD4+ T cells from blood, cultured in vitro, obtained before SARS-CoV-2 vaccination. Receptor source: a human donor who received a COVID-19 vaccine.

A word on this clonotype: One end of the junction varies from germline; a read error may be responsible. The V gene is TRBV5-3, the J gene TRBJ2-5; D unresolved. TRBV5-3 counts as an open reading frame of uncertain function. The CDR3 loop spans 12 amino acids. The CDR3 DNA is TGTGCCAGCAGCTTGGCCGCCGAGACCCAGTACTTC. Translating it yields CASSLAAETQYF.

The chain has TRBV6-1 and TRBJ2-2; TRBD2 might be the D (5 bases). This CDR3 is 13 amino acids long. Germline CDR1 and CDR2: MNHNS and SASEGT. Trimming pared 6 bases from V and 7 bases from J, leaving 12 bases between. The CDR3 here is CASSLWAGGELFF. The CDR3 DNA sequence: TGTGCCAGCAGCCTTTGGGCGGGCGGGGAGCTGTTTTTT.

Within the sample, this clonotype is medium-sized. This chain links TRBV2 with TRBJ2-5, with a weak D call TRBD2 (5 bases). This CDR3 has 15 amino acids. The germline V gene has CDR1 SNHLY and CDR2 FYNNEI. V was pared by 7 bases and J by 4 bases, with 19 bases between. The CDR3 DNA sequence: TGTGCCAGCATCAGTCGATGGTCTAGCTCAGAGACCCAGTACTTC. As protein: CASISRWSSSETQYF.

By proportion, this clonotype is large. The J gene is TRBJ2-6, the V gene TRBV7-3; D uncertain. Trimming pared 5 bases from V and 0 bases from J, leaving 11 bases between. The CDR3 runs to 16 residues. In germline, CDR1 is SGHTA, CDR2 FQGTGA. CDR3 coding DNA: TGTGCCAGCAGCACACAGACACCCTCTGGGGCCAACGTCCTGACTTTC. It translates to CASSTQTPSGANVLTF. Full variable domain (rest looked up from reference TRBV7-3 and TRBJ2-6): GAGVSQTPSNKVTEKGKYVELRCDPISGHTALYWYRQSLGQGPEFLIYFQGTGAADDSGLPNDRFFAVRPEGSVSTLKIQRTERGDSAVYLCASSTQTPSGANVLTFGAGSRLTVL.

This clonotype was observed a handful of times. The chain recombines TRBV7-2 with TRBJ2-5, with 8 positions matching TRBD2. This CDR3 is 19 amino acids long. Trimming removed 3 bases from V and 5 bases from J; junction bases left unmatched: 20. The germline gives CDR1 SGHTA, CDR2 FQGNSA. CDR3 sequence: CASSFRAVRGGRGSETQYF. In DNA, the CDR3 is TGTGCCAGCAGCTTCCGGGCGGTCCGGGGGGGCCGTGGTTCTGAGACCCAGTACTTC.

V and J are TRBV5-6 and TRBJ1-2; D not certain. Germline CDR1 is SGHDT and CDR2 is YYEEEE. Trimming shortened V by 0 bases and J by 4 bases, and 16 bases separated the two germline ends. The CDR3 contains 16 residues. In DNA, the CDR3 is TGTGCCAGCAGCTTGGAGGGCTGGGCCCGGGGCTATGGCTACACCTTC. Its translation is CASSLEGWARGYGYTF.